These 12 T cell receptor beta chains share one sample of origin, sequenced in a study of OX40 agonist ivuxolimab in advanced cancers. Library creation used the immunoSEQ multiplex PCR assay. Entries here come from immuneACCESS through TCRdb and include only in-frame sequences with V and J called. Some clones fail to appear in such tables; in the studies checked, an unresolved V gene covers under half of the shortfall, and the cause of the remainder is unknown. Recorded for this sample are under 25,000 clones; roughly four fifths of them occurred a single time. The ten largest make up approximately 3.1% of the sample. Here the sequenced sample was CD4+ or CD8+ T cells sorted from blood, taken in a trial of the OX40 agonist ivuxolimab. The receptors come from an adult with an advanced solid tumor such as melanoma, head and neck, liver or kidney cancer.

The chain couples TRBV2 to TRBJ1-2, with 9 bases matching TRBD1. The CDR3 length is 17 residues. The J segment lost 3 bases and the V segment lost 0 bases, leaving 8 bases of the junction unmatched. Germline assignment: CDR1 SNHLY and CDR2 FYNNEI. CDR3 sequence reads: CASSEASVGTGYYGYTF. The DNA of the CDR3 is TGTGCCAGCAGTGAAGCGTCTGTAGGGACAGGGTACTATGGCTACACCTTC.

The chain couples TRBV27 to TRBJ1-6; 10 nucleotides align to TRBD1. Looked up from germline, CDR1 is MNHEY and CDR2 is SMNVEV (reference sequence). With 4 bases clipped from V and 7 bases from J, the junction kept 10 bases outside the gene matches. This CDR3 is built from 17 residues. CDR3 sequence (DNA): TGTGCCAGCAGTTGGGACAGGGGCCCACTCGGGAATTCACCCCTCCACTTT. Translating it yields CASSWDRGPLGNSPLHF.

The chain's CDR3 is CASRRGGVGDQPQHF. CDR3 nucleotide sequence: TGTGCCAGCAGACGGGGCGGGGTGGGGGATCAGCCCCAGCATTTT. The V and J genes are TRBV5-5 and TRBJ1-5, with a weak D call TRBD1 (5 bases). Germline-derived CDR1 and CDR2 are SGHKS and YYEKEE (reference sequence). The CDR3 covers 15 residues. Trimming took off 5 bases at V and 5 bases at J, with 17 bases between the two ends.

CDR3 protein: CASSLGLNNEQFF. CDR3 coding DNA: TGTGCCAGCAGCTTAGGACTCAACAATGAGCAGTTCTTC. The chain couples TRBV11-2 to TRBJ2-1; no reliable D call. The V end lost 1 base, the J end lost 5 bases, and 6 bases lay between the germline ends. Germline V gene sequence: CDR1 SGHAT, CDR2 FQNNGV. CDR3 length: 13 residues.

V and J are TRBV7-9 and TRBJ2-5, with D tentatively TRBD1 or TRBD2 (5 bases each). V lost 0 bases, J lost 2 bases, and 13 bases lay in between. CDR1 is SEHNR, CDR2 FQNEAQ, per germline (reference sequence). This CDR3 comprises 16 residues. CDR3 in amino acids: CASSLAYGTPQETQYF. The CDR3 DNA is TGTGCCAGCAGCTTAGCCTATGGGACCCCACAAGAGACCCAGTACTTC.

The chain carries TRBV4-1 and TRBJ2-1; D may be TRBD2 (7 bases). From germline, CDR1 is MGHRA and CDR2 YSYEKL. This CDR3 comprises 18 residues. V gave up 2 bases and J gave up 6 bases, with 23 bases separating them. Written as DNA, the CDR3 is TGCGCCAGCAGCCAATTGTTATTGGGGAGAGGGGGGGGCAATGAGCAGTTCTTC. It is translated as CASSQLLLGRGGGNEQFF.

V gene TRBV5-4 combines with J gene TRBJ1-2; TRBD1 agrees at 7 bases. V lost 4 bases to trimming and J lost 5 bases; unmatched junction nucleotides: 11. CDR3 length: 15 residues. Germline CDR1 reads SGHNT; CDR2 reads YYREEE (reference sequence). The CDR3 DNA follows: TGTGCCAGCAGCCCAACAGGGGACCCCCTTTATGGCTACACCTTC. Encoded protein: CASSPTGDPLYGYTF.

A word on this clone: Other DNA sequences within the sample encode an identical CDR3. The V and J genes are TRBV6-5 and TRBJ1-5; 8 bases map to TRBD1. The trim removed 5 bases at V and 7 bases at J, leaving 7 bases unmatched. Germline-derived CDR1 and CDR2 are MNHEY and SVGAGI. The CDR3 has 14 residues. Here the CDR3 DNA reads TGTGCCAGCAGTGAGCGACAGGGGTGGCAGCCCCAGCATTTT. This gives the protein CASSERQGWQPQHF.

CDR3 amino acids: CATSRLWGPNTEAFF. CDR3 sequence (DNA): TGTGCCACCTCACGTTTGTGGGGGCCGAACACTGAAGCTTTCTTT. The chain employs TRBV28 and TRBJ1-1, with a possible D match to TRBD1 (6 bases). Trimming removed 10 bases from V and 1 base from J, with 19 bases in between. This CDR3 contains 15 residues. Germline V lookup: CDR1 MDHEN, CDR2 SYDVKM.

The chain is built from TRBV6-5 and TRBJ1-2; D gene ambiguous. V lost 7 bases to trimming and J lost 4 bases, with 13 bases between them. The CDR3 runs 13 residues. Germline V lookup: CDR1 MNHEY, CDR2 SVGAGI. The CDR3 spells CASKIGSLYGYTF. The CDR3 nucleotides read TGTGCCAGCAAGATCGGATCCCTCTATGGCTACACCTTC.

V is TRBV27 and J is TRBJ1-6, with D perhaps TRBD1 (5 bases). The germline V and J ends were trimmed by 4 bases and 14 bases, with 21 bases remaining between them. Germline assignment: CDR1 MNHEY and CDR2 SMNVEV (reference sequence). The CDR3 is 15 amino acids. DNA for the CDR3: TGTGCCAGCAGTTCTTACAGGTTAGGAACCCACACCCTCCACTTT. Translated: CASSSYRLGTHTLHF.

The rearrangement joins TRBV23-1 to TRBJ2-2; 9 bases agree with TRBD1. TRBV23-1 is recorded as an ORF, its role being uncertain. V was pared by 2 bases and J by 1 base, with 8 bases of the junction left unmatched. This CDR3 has 18 residues. This CDR3 reads CASSQPPGQGKNTGELFF. The CDR3 DNA follows: TGCGCCAGCAGTCAACCCCCGGGACAGGGTAAGAACACCGGGGAGCTGTTTTTT.